The rows below give T cell receptor beta chains drawn from one sample of a study of cytomegalovirus exposure and HLA in healthy donors. Assay: immunoSEQ multiplex PCR; the TCRdb copy retains only in-frame clones and omits some. This sample carries about 160,000 clones, around 80% of them seen once, and the ten largest clones take under 6%. The sample consisted of PBMCs. The receptors here all came from a young man in good health and CMV-seronegative. Each CDR3 is given with its conserved first and last residue. The D gene is left open where the match is weak. Clone size is shown for a subset of rows, as once, few, many or a class of expanded clone.

CDR3 protein: CASRRVIPLQGHYGYTF; CDR3 DNA: TGTGCCAGCAGACGTGTAATACCCCTACAGGGGCACTATGGCTACACCTTC; J gene: TRBJ1-2; clone size: NA; V gene: TRBV11-2; D gene: TRBD1
CDR3 protein: CASSRGYSYNSPLHF; CDR3 DNA: TGTGCCAGCAGCAGGGGCTACTCCTATAATTCACCCCTCCACTTT; J gene: TRBJ1-6; clone size: NA; V gene: TRBV6-5; D gene: NA
CDR3 protein: CASSAGQAQETQYF; CDR3 DNA: TGTGCCAGCAGCGCAGGACAGGCCCAAGAGACCCAGTACTTC; J gene: TRBJ2-5; clone size: NA; V gene: TRBV25-1; D gene: TRBD1
CDR3 protein: CASRSGNFGSNQPQHF; CDR3 DNA: TGTGCCAGCAGGTCAGGAAACTTTGGGTCCAATCAGCCCCAGCATTTT; J gene: TRBJ1-5; clone size: NA; V gene: TRBV6-6; D gene: NA
CDR3 protein: CASSYGAPSLEAFF; CDR3 DNA: TGTGCCAGCAGTTATGGGGCCCCAAGTCTCGAAGCTTTCTTT; J gene: TRBJ1-1; clone size: NA; V gene: TRBV6-5; D gene: NA
CDR3 protein: CASSLAAGGRPLEQYF; CDR3 DNA: TGTGCCAGCAGTTTAGCGGCGGGCGGGAGGCCCTTAGAGCAGTACTTC; J gene: TRBJ2-7; clone size: NA; V gene: TRBV28; D gene: TRBD2
CDR3 protein: CASSFVWDRQFSGNTIYF; CDR3 DNA: TGTGCCAGCAGCTTTGTTTGGGACAGGCAATTCTCTGGAAACACCATATATTTT; J gene: TRBJ1-3; clone size: NA; V gene: TRBV7-2; D gene: TRBD1
CDR3 protein: CASSLGREKPYEQYF; CDR3 DNA: TGTGCCAGCAGCTTAGGCCGGGAGAAGCCCTACGAGCAGTACTTC; J gene: TRBJ2-7; clone size: NA; V gene: TRBV7-9; D gene: NA
CDR3 protein: CASSSAGGTYEQYF; CDR3 DNA: TGCGCCAGCAGCTCAGCGGGGGGGACCTACGAGCAGTACTTC; J gene: TRBJ2-7; clone size: few; V gene: TRBV5-1; D gene: TRBD2
CDR3 protein: CAWSVGRSSGNTIYF; CDR3 DNA: TGTGCCTGGAGTGTCGGTCGGAGCTCTGGAAACACCATATATTTT; J gene: TRBJ1-3; clone size: NA; V gene: TRBV30; D gene: NA
CDR3 protein: CAWSVGSGTEQFF; CDR3 DNA: TGTGCCTGGAGTGTAGGGTCGGGAACCGAGCAGTTCTTC; J gene: TRBJ2-1; clone size: NA; V gene: TRBV30; D gene: NA
CDR3 protein: CASSVGTLSTQYF; CDR3 DNA: TGTGCCAGCAGCGTAGGAACCCTTAGTACGCAGTATTTT; J gene: TRBJ2-3; clone size: NA; V gene: TRBV9; D gene: NA
CDR3 protein: CASSQELQGWANVLTF; CDR3 DNA: TGTGCCAGCAGCCAAGAGCTACAGGGGTGGGCCAACGTCCTGACTTTC; J gene: TRBJ2-6; clone size: NA; V gene: TRBV4-2; D gene: TRBD1
CDR3 protein: CASSPRDRSRDQPQHF; CDR3 DNA: TGTGCCAGCAGCCCGAGGGACAGGTCAAGGGATCAGCCCCAGCATTTT; J gene: TRBJ1-5; clone size: NA; V gene: TRBV7-8; D gene: TRBD1
CDR3 protein: CASSLGLREWGRLGTEAFF; CDR3 DNA: TGCGCCAGCAGCTTGGGACTAAGGGAGTGGGGGCGGCTTGGTACTGAAGCTTTCTTT; J gene: TRBJ1-1; clone size: NA; V gene: TRBV5-1; D gene: NA
CDR3 protein: CASSPGRGVYEQYF; CDR3 DNA: TGTGCCAGCAGCCCAGGGAGGGGAGTCTACGAGCAGTACTTC; J gene: TRBJ2-7; clone size: NA; V gene: TRBV2; D gene: TRBD2
CDR3 protein: CASSWSRDPYNSPLHF; CDR3 DNA: TGTGCCAGCAGCTGGAGCAGGGATCCCTATAATTCACCCCTCCACTTT; J gene: TRBJ1-6; clone size: NA; V gene: TRBV7-2; D gene: NA
CDR3 protein: CATSRDRTGNQPQHF; CDR3 DNA: TGTGCCACCAGCAGAGATAGGACAGGCAATCAGCCCCAGCATTTT; J gene: TRBJ1-5; clone size: NA; V gene: TRBV15; D gene: NA
CDR3 protein: CASSLRQGVRNEQFF; CDR3 DNA: TGTGCCAGCAGTTTACGACAGGGGGTTAGGAATGAGCAGTTCTTC; J gene: TRBJ2-1; clone size: NA; V gene: TRBV6-6; D gene: TRBD1
CDR3 protein: CASSLGALAALEENEQFF; CDR3 DNA: TGTGCCAGCAGCTTAGGTGCCCTGGCGGCCCTTGAAGAGAATGAGCAGTTCTTC; J gene: TRBJ2-1; clone size: NA; V gene: TRBV7-9; D gene: NA
CDR3 protein: CASSLGRGRRETQYF; CDR3 DNA: TGTGCCAGCAGCTTAGGCAGGGGGCGACGAGAGACCCAGTACTTC; J gene: TRBJ2-5; clone size: NA; V gene: TRBV13; D gene: TRBD1
CDR3 protein: CASSWTGSYGYTF; CDR3 DNA: TGTGCCAGCAGCTGGACAGGATCATATGGCTACACCTTC; J gene: TRBJ1-2; clone size: NA; V gene: TRBV7-9; D gene: TRBD1
CDR3 protein: CASRAFGRENYNEQFF; CDR3 DNA: TGTGCCAGCAGGGCCTTTGGGCGGGAGAACTACAATGAGCAGTTCTTC; J gene: TRBJ2-1; clone size: NA; V gene: TRBV2; D gene: TRBD2
CDR3 protein: CASSSAGLGEKLFF; CDR3 DNA: TGTGCCAGCAGCTCTGCAGGGTTGGGTGAAAAACTGTTTTTT; J gene: TRBJ1-4; clone size: NA; V gene: TRBV7-9; D gene: NA